This T cell receptor beta chain originates from a study of blood T cell repertoires in COVID-19. Study information: PBMCs, B-cell-depleted T cells, or T cells provided the cDNA or gDNA that made up the material.

The cohort comprised adults aged 18 to 89 years residing in approximately 22 US areas. Trimming pared 0 bases from V and 3 bases from J, leaving 9 bases between. Germline V CDR1 and CDR2: SGHRS, YFSETQ. This CDR3 comprises 14 residues. In the original analysis: Amplification of reference gene primers was used by the study to estimate nucleated cell counts. This table comes from immunoSEQ multiplex PCR, and its TCRdb copy is limited to in-frame clones, with some not included. That table supplies the V and J calls and clone size; D and trimming were determined from the DNA. Of approximately 250,000 clones in the sample, around 93% are singletons; the top ten hold approximately 3%.

The receptor's source is a man aged 35 to 55 who had been exposed to COVID-19. This chain links TRBV5-1 with TRBJ1-1; D is unclear. Sequencing input: PBMCs or T cells enriched from blood (not recorded which). This CDR3 reads CASSLGAGYTEAFF. DNA of the CDR3: TGCGCCAGCAGCTTGGGGGCGGGATACACTGAAGCTTTCTTT.